Following are 26 T cell receptor beta chains from one sample sequenced in a study of T cells expressing NK-cell markers. TCRdb derives one entry per CDR3 protein from the 5' RACE reads, leaving out DNA. The sample table sets out about 460,000 distinct CDR3 sequences. The specimen was blood T cells: a sorted CD56 or NKG2C T cell subset, CD4+ or CD8+ T cells, or bulk PBMC T cells (not recorded which). The receptors here all came from a woman in her fifties or sixties in good health.

The rearrangement uses TRBV9 and TRBJ1-1; TCRdb calls TRBD1, which cannot be checked without DNA. The germline V gene has CDR1 SGDLS and CDR2 YYNGEE. CDR3 length equals 14 residues. CDR3 sequence reads: CASSVKDRGTEAFF.

This rearrangement joins TRBV20-1 to TRBJ2-1. The CDR3 consists of 14 residues. CDR1 is DFQATT and CDR2 is SNEGSKA in the germline V gene (reference sequence). CDR3 amino acids: CSARERIPYNEQFF.

The V and J genes are TRBV29-1 and TRBJ2-5; TCRdb selects TRBD2, and the lack of DNA leaves this call unchecked. Germline CDR1 and CDR2: SQVTM and ANQGSEA. This CDR3 comprises 14 residues. The CDR3 sequence is CSVGPPGVEETQYF.

CDR3 sequence: CASTRHGVHGELFF. J is TRBJ2-2 and V is TRBV12-3 or TRBV12-4; the D call of TRBD1 rests on TCRdb alone, since no DNA is present to check it. This CDR3 comprises 14 residues.

The V gene is TRBV6-5, the J gene TRBJ2-2; the TCRdb D gene call, TRBD2, has no DNA to confirm it. Germline V gene sequence: CDR1 MNHEY, CDR2 SVGAGI. The CDR3 sequence is 16 residues long. CDR3 amino acids: CASSRRLARGTGELFF.

V is TRBV6-2 or TRBV6-3 and J is TRBJ2-1; without DNA, the TCRdb call of TRBD1 cannot be checked. This CDR3 is 15 amino acids long. The germline V gene has CDR1 MNHEY and CDR2 SVGEGT. The CDR3 region is CASKSSRVRYNEQFF.

The V gene is TRBV28, the J gene TRBJ2-7; TCRdb gives TRBD2 as the D gene, but with no DNA this cannot be confirmed. The CDR3 has 13 amino acids. Per germline, CDR1 MDHEN and CDR2 SYDVKM. The CDR3 region is CASIPPGGGEQYF. The complete variable domain, with remaining parts taken from reference TRBV28 and TRBJ2-7, reads DVKVTQSSRYLVKRTGEKVFLECVQDMDHENMFWYRQDPGLGLRLIYFSYDVKMKEKGDIPEGYSVSREKKERFSLILESASTNQTSMYLCASIPPGGGEQYFGPGTRLTVT.

CDR3 residues: CASNLAEASYNEQFF. V is TRBV12-3 or TRBV12-4 and J is TRBJ2-1; TCRdb outputs TRBD2, but without DNA this stays unchecked. The CDR3 sequence is 15 residues long.

The chain has TRBV19 and TRBJ1-4; TCRdb indicates TRBD1, and absent DNA this call remains unverified. This CDR3 is 16 amino acids long. Germline CDR1 LNHDA, CDR2 SQIVND (reference sequence). The CDR3 is CASSRPGRSINEKLFF.

The chain uses TRBV6-6 and TRBJ2-6; absent DNA, TCRdb's TRBD2 call cannot be checked. CDR1 and CDR2 (germline): MNHNY, SVGAGI (reference sequence). CDR3 size: 18 residues. CDR3 amino acids: CASSYFGTSGTGANVLTF.

V usage is TRBV2 and J usage is TRBJ2-1; TCRdb's assignment of TRBD2 cannot be checked, as there is no DNA. There are 13 residues in the CDR3. Germline CDR1 reads SNHLY; CDR2 reads FYNNEI. The CDR3 region is CASTGLVRDEQFF.

CDR3 region: CASSWNEREQFF. V usage is TRBV5-6 and J usage is TRBJ2-1; TCRdb's D call, TRBD2, is unchecked because there is no DNA. Germline CDR1 is SGHDT and CDR2 is YYEEEE. This CDR3 comprises 12 residues.

The rearrangement links TRBV19 to TRBJ2-4. Germline V gene data show CDR1 as LNHDA and CDR2 as SQIVND (reference sequence). There are 12 residues in the CDR3. Here the CDR3 reads CASGEVGQVQYF.

The chain links TRBV5-1 to TRBJ2-5; there is no DNA to check the TCRdb D call of TRBD2. The germline gives CDR1 SGHRS, CDR2 YFSETQ. There are 14 residues in the CDR3. The CDR3 here is CASGIGLAGETQYF.

This chain uses TRBV5-1 with TRBJ1-6; TCRdb's D call, TRBD1, is unchecked because there is no DNA. The germline CDR1 and CDR2 sequences are SGHRS and YFSETQ. The CDR3 sequence is 15 residues long. CDR3 amino acids: CASRPGTGDNSPLHF.

The CDR3 region is CASMGRATDTQYF. The chain carries TRBV12-3 or TRBV12-4 and TRBJ2-3; TCRdb names TRBD1, which stays unverified in the absence of DNA. The CDR3 sequence is 13 residues long.

The chain employs TRBV15 and TRBJ1-1; no DNA is available, so the TRBD1 call from TCRdb remains unchecked. This CDR3 is built from 18 residues. Germline lookup yields CDR1 LNHNV and CDR2 YYDKDF (reference sequence). The CDR3 protein is CATSGKPGTGIMNTETFF.

This chain uses TRBV18 with TRBJ2-1; the D call of TRBD1 rests on TCRdb alone, since no DNA is present to check it. Germline V CDR1 and CDR2: KGHSH, LQKENI. The CDR3 loop spans 15 amino acids. CDR3 sequence reads: CASSPNTGTGNEQFF.

This chain uses TRBV5-1 with TRBJ1-4; TCRdb picks TRBD1, but there is no DNA to check that call. The germline V gene encodes CDR1 SGHRS and CDR2 YFSETQ. There are 14 residues in the CDR3. The chain's CDR3 is CASSADRGIEKLFF.

The chain carries TRBV5-1 and TRBJ2-1; there is no DNA to check the TCRdb D call of TRBD2. The CDR3 consists of 17 residues. Germline loops: CDR1 SGHRS, CDR2 YFSETQ. This CDR3 reads CASSLGRTSGPYNEQFF.

V is TRBV9 and J is TRBJ2-2; TCRdb names TRBD1, which stays unverified in the absence of DNA. This CDR3 has 15 residues. Germline-derived CDR1 and CDR2 are SGDLS and YYNGEE. CDR3 sequence reads: CASSVAQGVARELFF.

The genes are TRBV29-1 and TRBJ2-4; TCRdb picks TRBD1, but there is no DNA to check that call. Germline CDR1 and CDR2: SQVTM and ANQGSEA. The CDR3 extends over 15 amino acids. The CDR3 here is CSVEKYDRPGNIQYF.

The rearrangement links TRBV5-1 to TRBJ1-1; the TRBD1 assignment by TCRdb is unverifiable without DNA. Germline V gene data show CDR1 as SGHRS and CDR2 as YFSETQ. The CDR3 is 14 amino acids. CDR3 loop: CASSQRTGVAEAFF.

The J gene is TRBJ2-3, the V gene TRBV7-8; TCRdb outputs TRBD2, but without DNA this stays unchecked. CDR3 size: 15 residues. Germline V lookup: CDR1 SGHVS, CDR2 FQNEAQ. CDR3 protein: CASSAIAGSTDTQYF.

The rearrangement links TRBV5-1 to TRBJ2-3. This CDR3 has 16 residues. Germline values: CDR1 SGHRS, CDR2 YFSETQ. CDR3 protein: CASSSSIRISTDTQYF.

The chain joins TRBV7-8 to TRBJ2-1. The CDR3 sequence is 14 residues long. The germline V gene encodes CDR1 SGHVS and CDR2 FQNEAQ. This CDR3 is CASSLGRLWDEQFF.